Presented here are 14 T cell receptor beta chains from one specimen sequenced in a study of blood T cell repertoires in COVID-19. Profiling relied on immunoSEQ multiplex PCR, and the TCRdb table lists in-frame clones only, not all of them. The table has some 150,000 clones, approximately 85% seen once. Sequencing was done on a sample of peripheral blood. All receptors derive from a woman of 80 years or more with acute or convalescent COVID-19.

J is TRBJ2-7 and V is TRBV15, with D maybe TRBD2 (5 bases). This CDR3 has 14 amino acids. Germline V CDR1 and CDR2: LNHNV, YYDKDF (reference sequence). V lost 0 bases and J lost 4, with 10 bases in between. The CDR3, as DNA: TGTGCCACCAGCAGAGATAACGGGGAATACGAGCAGTACTTC. Amino acids: CATSRDNGEYEQYF.

This chain joins TRBV30 and TRBJ1-6; TRBD1 might be the D (5 bases). CDR3 size: 13 residues. V was cut by 4 bases and J by 8 bases, with 12 bases left in between. From germline, CDR1 is GTSNPN and CDR2 SVGIG (reference sequence). CDR3 sequence: CAWTDRGDSPLHF. In DNA form, the CDR3 reads TGTGCCTGGACGGATCGGGGGGATTCACCCCTCCACTTT. Variable domain in full (rest from reference TRBV30 and TRBJ1-6): SQTIHQWPATLVQPVGSPLSLECTVEGTSNPNLYWYRQAAGRGLQLLFYSVGIGQISSEVPQNLSASRPQDRQFILSSKKLLLSDSGFYLCAWTDRGDSPLHFGNGTRLTVT.

CDR3 loop: CASSPRQGAGELFF. In DNA form, the CDR3 reads TGTGCCAGCAGCCCCAGACAGGGGGCCGGGGAGCTGTTTTTT. This chain uses TRBV7-8 with TRBJ2-2; TRBD1 agrees at 9 bases. CDR3 length equals 14 residues. Germline values: CDR1 SGHVS, CDR2 FQNEAQ. Trimming at V came to 5 bases and at J to 6 bases, leaving 4 bases not matched to a gene.

This clone was observed once. The chain combines TRBV19 with TRBJ2-3; 7 positions agree with TRBD2. CDR1 and CDR2 from the germline V gene are LNHDA and SQIVND (reference sequence). This CDR3 spans 15 amino acids. J gave up 4 bases and V 1 base, and 5 bases lay outside the gene matches. The CDR3 nucleotides are TGTGCCAGTAGTATAGGGGCGGGAGAGGCAGATACGCAGTATTTT. Protein sequence: CASSIGAGEADTQYF.

The V call is TRBV27, the J call TRBJ2-7; D remains ambiguous. Per the germline V gene, CDR1 is MNHEY and CDR2 is SMNVEV (reference sequence). CDR3 length equals 13 residues. The V gene lost 5 bases and the J gene lost 6 bases, with 14 bases spanning the gap. CDR3 nucleotides: TGTGCCAGCAGTCCGACACCGTCAGGCGAGCAGTACTTC. It codes for CASSPTPSGEQYF.

This clone has only a few counts. One base away lies a much larger clone, so this may be a sequencing read error. Different DNA sequences within this sample yield the same CDR3. The chain recombines TRBV10-3 with TRBJ2-3; 9 bases map to TRBD2. The CDR3 spans 14 residues. J gave up 4 bases and V 8 bases, and 7 bases lay outside the gene matches. Germline-derived CDR1 and CDR2 are ENHRY and SYGVKD. The CDR3 DNA follows: TGTGCCATCGGCGCGGGGGGGGGAGCAGATACGCAGTATTTT. Its protein is CAIGAGGGADTQYF.

The chain couples TRBV28 to TRBJ1-2; D is perhaps TRBD1 (5 bases). V lost 3 bases to trimming and J lost 5 bases, with 19 bases between them. Germline V gene lookup returns CDR1 MDHEN and CDR2 SYDVKM. The CDR3 runs 16 residues. CDR3 nucleotide sequence: TGTGCCAGCAGTTTGGGGCAGGTTGGAAGTTGGTATGGCTACACCTTC. Protein sequence: CASSLGQVGSWYGYTF.

The rearrangement uses TRBV19 and TRBJ1-5, with D uncertain. The V end was cut by 3 bases, the J end by 5 bases, with 8 bases between. The CDR3 extends over 13 amino acids. Germline CDR1 and CDR2: LNHDA and SQIVND (reference sequence). CDR3 DNA: TGTGCCAGTAGTATGAGGGATTATCAGCCCCAGCATTTT. Amino acid sequence: CASSMRDYQPQHF.

This chain uses TRBV5-1 with TRBJ2-7, with a possible D match to TRBD1 (6 bases). CDR3 length: 17 amino acids. The germline gives CDR1 SGHRS, CDR2 YFSETQ. The V gene lost 3 bases and the J gene lost 0 bases, with 19 bases spanning the gap. The DNA of the CDR3 is TGCGCCAGCAGCTCGGGCGGAGCAGGGGCAAGCTCCTACGAGCAGTACTTC. This sequence encodes CASSSGGAGASSYEQYF.

The rearrangement uses TRBV19 and TRBJ2-2; TRBD2 aligns across 7 bases. V was clipped by 3 bases and J by 5 bases; unmatched bases: 12. Germline-derived CDR1 and CDR2 are LNHDA and SQIVND (reference sequence). The CDR3 spans 17 residues. CDR3 region: CASSIIGVSGGTGELFF. The CDR3 DNA is TGTGCCAGTAGTATCATCGGAGTATCGGGGGGAACCGGGGAGCTGTTTTTT.

The CDR3 DNA follows: TGTGCCAGCATCAATCACGCAGGGCAGGGCTACACCTTC. Amino acid sequence: CASINHAGQGYTF. The chain links TRBV28 to TRBJ1-2; a possible D gene is TRBD1 (5 bases). CDR1 MDHEN and CDR2 SYDVKM come from the germline V gene. With 7 bases removed from V and 8 bases from J, the gap between germline ends came to 17 bases. This CDR3 is 13 amino acids long.

The table lists this clone with a few counts. The V and J genes are TRBV7-9 and TRBJ2-5; 7 bases fit TRBD2. The germline V gene encodes CDR1 SEHNR and CDR2 FQNEAQ (reference sequence). The V gene end was trimmed by 1 base and the J gene end by 1 base; junction bases not matched to a gene: 9. This CDR3 is 17 amino acids long. CDR3 sequence (DNA): TGTGCCAGCAGCTTAGAGGTGCGGGAGTGGAGCCAAGAGACCCAGTACTTC. Amino acids: CASSLEVREWSQETQYF.

This clone was observed a handful of times. This same CDR3 is encoded by further DNA sequences in the sample. CDR3 in amino acids: CASSLGQGYGYTF. CDR3 DNA: TGTGCCAGCAGTTTAGGACAGGGGTATGGCTACACCTTC. The chain is built from TRBV28 and TRBJ1-2; TRBD1 agrees at 9 bases. The CDR3 has 13 amino acids. Germline loops: CDR1 MDHEN, CDR2 SYDVKM. The V segment lost 2 bases and the J segment 5 bases; nucleotides outside the gene matches: 0.

This sequence joins TRBV5-1 and TRBJ2-1; 9 nucleotides match TRBD2. The J segment lost 7 bases and the V segment lost 5 bases, leaving 10 bases of the junction unmatched. Germline assignment: CDR1 SGHRS and CDR2 YFSETQ. CDR3 length equals 15 residues. Here the CDR3 reads CASRPSSGRRNEQFF. In DNA form, the CDR3 reads TGCGCCAGCAGACCTAGCAGCGGGAGGAGGAATGAGCAGTTCTTC.